A selection of T cell receptor beta chains follows, all from one sample in a study of blood T cell repertoires in COVID-19. The table came from immunoSEQ multiplex PCR; TCRdb's copy has only in-frame clones and leaves some out. Counted here are roughly 190,000 clones, roughly 80% occurring once; the ten biggest clones make up roughly an eighth. The sequenced sample consisted of peripheral blood. These TCRs come from a woman between 50 and 59 years old with acute or convalescent COVID-19. Each CDR3 is given with its conserved first and last residue. The D gene is left open where the match is weak. Clone sizes are given selectively: once, few, many, or a class where the clone is expanded.

d_gene: -
v_gene: TRBV18
j_gene: TRBJ2-1
abundance: -
CDR3nt: TGTGCCAGCTCTCTTTGGACAGACAATGAGCAGTTCTTC
CDR3aa: CASSLWTDNEQFF

d_gene: -
v_gene: TRBV6-5
j_gene: TRBJ1-4
abundance: -
CDR3nt: TGTGCCAGCAGTTCAATAGCAACTAATGAAAAACTGTTTTTT
CDR3aa: CASSSIATNEKLFF

d_gene: -
v_gene: TRBV6-2/TRBV6-3
j_gene: TRBJ2-3
abundance: -
CDR3nt: TGTGCCAGCAGTTACCGGGCGGGGATTACAGATACGCAGTATTTT
CDR3aa: CASSYRAGITDTQYF

d_gene: TRBD1
v_gene: TRBV7-8
j_gene: TRBJ2-3
abundance: -
CDR3nt: TGTGCCAGCAGCTCGGACAGGGGTAGCACAGATACGCAGTATTTT
CDR3aa: CASSSDRGSTDTQYF

d_gene: TRBD2
v_gene: TRBV28
j_gene: TRBJ2-1
abundance: -
CDR3nt: TGTGCCAGCAGTCTATTCATAGCGGGGGGACTTAATGAGCAGTTCTTC
CDR3aa: CASSLFIAGGLNEQFF

d_gene: TRBD2
v_gene: TRBV5-4
j_gene: TRBJ2-7
abundance: -
CDR3nt: TGTGCCAGCAGCCAGGGACGGGGACTAGCGGGAGGGCTAGCCTACGAGCAGTACTTC
CDR3aa: CASSQGRGLAGGLAYEQYF

d_gene: TRBD1
v_gene: TRBV19
j_gene: TRBJ1-2
abundance: -
CDR3nt: TGTGCCAGTAGTACGAGCCACCCCAACAGGGGGCGGAGAGGAGGCTACACCTTC
CDR3aa: CASSTSHPNRGRRGGYTF

d_gene: TRBD1
v_gene: TRBV28
j_gene: TRBJ1-5
abundance: -
CDR3nt: TGTGCCAGCAGTATGACAGGGTTTAGCAATCAGCCCCAGCATTTT
CDR3aa: CASSMTGFSNQPQHF

d_gene: -
v_gene: TRBV15
j_gene: TRBJ1-2
abundance: -
CDR3nt: TGTGCCACCAGCAGAGGTTTACAGGGCCTCTATGGCTACACCTTC
CDR3aa: CATSRGLQGLYGYTF

d_gene: -
v_gene: TRBV14
j_gene: TRBJ2-5
abundance: -
CDR3nt: TGTGCCAGCAGCCAAGGCTTCGGAGGTGTCTTCCAAGAGACCCAGTACTTC
CDR3aa: CASSQGFGGVFQETQYF

d_gene: TRBD2
v_gene: TRBV5-4
j_gene: TRBJ2-5
abundance: once
CDR3nt: TGTGCCAGCAGCCCAGGGACTAGCGGGAGGGCCGGGGGAGGGACCCAGTACTTC
CDR3aa: CASSPGTSGRAGGGTQYF

d_gene: -
v_gene: TRBV2
j_gene: TRBJ2-7
abundance: once
CDR3nt: TGTGCCAGCAGTGAGCGGTTGGAGCAGTACTTC
CDR3aa: CASSERLEQYF

d_gene: -
v_gene: TRBV5-1
j_gene: TRBJ1-3
abundance: -
CDR3nt: TGCGCCAGCAGCTTGGGAGGCTCTGGAAACACCATATATTTT
CDR3aa: CASSLGGSGNTIYF

d_gene: -
v_gene: TRBV5-4
j_gene: TRBJ1-5
abundance: -
CDR3nt: TGTGCCAGCAGCTTACAGGGAGTAGGACCCCAGCATTTT
CDR3aa: CASSLQGVGPQHF